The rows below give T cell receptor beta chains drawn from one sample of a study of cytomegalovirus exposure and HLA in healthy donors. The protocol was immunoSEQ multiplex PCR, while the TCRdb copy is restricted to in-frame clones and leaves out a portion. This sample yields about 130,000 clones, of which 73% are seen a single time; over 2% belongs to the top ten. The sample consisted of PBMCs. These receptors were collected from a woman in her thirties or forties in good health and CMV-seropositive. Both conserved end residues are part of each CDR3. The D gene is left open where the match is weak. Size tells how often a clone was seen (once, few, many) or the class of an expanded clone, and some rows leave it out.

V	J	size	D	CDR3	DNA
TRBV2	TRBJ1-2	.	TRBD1	CASSDLGQAGDYGYTF	TGTGCCAGCAGTGATCTAGGACAGGCTGGGGACTATGGCTACACCTTC
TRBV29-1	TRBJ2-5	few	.	CSVRMSPNTGTQYF	TGCAGCGTCCGAATGTCGCCCAATACGGGGACCCAGTACTTC
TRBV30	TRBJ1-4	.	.	CAWSPRGLTNEKLFF	TGTGCCTGGAGTCCACGGGGGTTGACTAATGAAAAACTGTTTTTT
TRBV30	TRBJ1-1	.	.	CAWQGMHTEAFF	TGTGCCTGGCAGGGAATGCACACTGAAGCTTTCTTT
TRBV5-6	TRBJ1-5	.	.	CASSSGGVGNQPQHF	TGTGCCAGCAGCTCCGGAGGGGTGGGCAATCAGCCCCAGCATTTT
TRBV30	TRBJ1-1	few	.	CAWSVRTGRMGFF	TGTGCCTGGAGTGTACGGACTGGAAGGATGGGTTTCTTT
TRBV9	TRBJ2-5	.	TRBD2	CASSVAGVRETQYF	TGTGCCAGCAGCGTTGCGGGGGTTCGAGAGACCCAGTACTTC
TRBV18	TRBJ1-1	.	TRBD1	CASSPDRAPEAFF	TGTGCCAGCTCACCCGACAGGGCCCCTGAAGCTTTCTTT
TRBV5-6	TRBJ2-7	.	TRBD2	CASSLPGGREQYF	TGTGCCAGCAGCTTACCGGGAGGACGCGAGCAGTACTTC
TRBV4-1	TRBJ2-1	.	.	CASSQDKGTAVYNEQFF	TGCGCCAGCAGCCAAGATAAAGGAACAGCAGTATACAATGAGCAGTTCTTC
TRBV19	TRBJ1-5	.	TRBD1	CASRTTTTGIGQPQHF	TGTGCCAGTAGGACTACCACGACAGGGATAGGTCAGCCCCAGCATTTT
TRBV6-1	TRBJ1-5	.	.	CASSGTSNSNQPQHF	TGTGCCAGCAGCGGGACATCTAATAGCAATCAGCCCCAGCATTTT
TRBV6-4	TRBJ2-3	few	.	CASSGSYTDTQYF	TGTGCCAGCAGTGGCAGTTACACAGATACGCAGTATTTT
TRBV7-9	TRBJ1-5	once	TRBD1	CASSWGQYNQPQHF	TGTGCCAGCAGCTGGGGACAGTACAATCAGCCCCAGCATTTT
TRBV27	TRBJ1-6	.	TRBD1	CASSLGQGNSPLHF	TGTGCCAGCAGTTTGGGACAGGGCAATTCACCCCTCCACTTT
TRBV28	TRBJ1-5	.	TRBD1	CASSLFRGQYSNQPQHF	TGTGCCAGCAGTTTATTTAGGGGACAGTATAGCAATCAGCCCCAGCATTTT
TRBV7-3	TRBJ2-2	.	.	CASSPYTGELFF	TGTGCCAGCAGCCCCTACACCGGGGAGCTGTTTTTT
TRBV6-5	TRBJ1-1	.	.	CASSAGEGNTEAFF	TGTGCCAGCAGTGCGGGGGAGGGGAACACTGAAGCTTTCTTT
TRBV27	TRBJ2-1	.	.	CASEGVPRRNNEQFF	TGTGCCAGCGAAGGGGTCCCGCGGCGGAACAATGAGCAGTTCTTC
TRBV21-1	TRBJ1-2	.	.	CASSLEDRGNYGYTF	TGTGCCAGCAGCTTAGAAGACAGGGGCAACTATGGCTACACCTTC
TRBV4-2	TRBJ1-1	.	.	CASSQDKGNKGTEAFF	TGTGCCAGCAGCCAAGATAAGGGGAATAAGGGGACTGAAGCTTTCTTT
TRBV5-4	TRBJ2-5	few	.	CASSRKGDGRERGETQYF	TGTGCCAGCAGCCGCAAGGGGGACGGGCGGGAGAGGGGAGAGACCCAGTACTTC
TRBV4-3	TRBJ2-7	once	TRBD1	CASSRTGTGGEQYF	TGCGCCAGCAGCCGCACCGGGACAGGCGGCGAGCAGTACTTC
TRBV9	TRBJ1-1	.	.	CASSVVPGVVGTEAFF	TGTGCCAGCAGCGTAGTTCCGGGGGTGGTGGGGACTGAAGCTTTCTTT
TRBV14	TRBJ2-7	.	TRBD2	CASSQGGVAYEQYF	TGTGCCAGCAGCCAGGGGGGGGTTGCCTACGAGCAGTACTTC
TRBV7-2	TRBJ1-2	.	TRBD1	CASSLRGTGGGYGYTF	TGTGCCAGCAGCTTAAGGGGGACAGGGGGTGGTTATGGCTACACCTTC
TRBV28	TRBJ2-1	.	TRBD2	CASSLDIGLAGFF	TGTGCCAGCAGTTTAGATATCGGACTAGCTGGGTTCTTC
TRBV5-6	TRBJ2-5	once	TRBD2	CASSFLLASQETQYF	TGTGCCAGCAGCTTTCTACTAGCGTCCCAAGAGACCCAGTACTTC
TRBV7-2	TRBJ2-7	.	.	CASSFSLGGQYF	TGTGCCAGCAGCTTTTCTTTGGGAGGGCAGTACTTC
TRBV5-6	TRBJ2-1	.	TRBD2	CASSRDLAGGPLVDEQFF	TGTGCCAGCAGCCGGGATTTAGCGGGAGGGCCTCTGGTCGATGAGCAGTTCTTC
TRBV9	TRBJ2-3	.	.	CASTAGSTDTQYF	TGTGCCAGCACCGCGGGTAGTACAGATACGCAGTATTTT
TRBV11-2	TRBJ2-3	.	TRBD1	CASSLGQGVADTQYF	TGTGCCAGCAGCTTAGGGCAGGGGGTCGCAGATACGCAGTATTTT
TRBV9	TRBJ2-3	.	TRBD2	CASSVDGVFGGGIDTQYF	TGTGCCAGCAGCGTAGACGGGGTATTCGGGGGAGGGATAGATACGCAGTATTTT
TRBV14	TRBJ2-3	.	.	CASSQDVRGSTDTQYF	TGTGCCAGCAGCCAAGATGTCAGGGGATCCACAGATACGCAGTATTTT
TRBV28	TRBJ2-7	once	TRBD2	CASRLRASGIPYEQYF	TGTGCCAGCAGACTTAGGGCTAGCGGGATACCCTACGAGCAGTACTTC
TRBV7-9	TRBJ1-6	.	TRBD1	CASSSPYGTGEPPLHF	TGTGCCAGCAGTTCACCCTACGGGACAGGGGAGCCACCCCTCCACTTT
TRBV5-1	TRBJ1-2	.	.	CASTTGPAWYYGYTF	TGCGCCAGCACGACAGGACCTGCGTGGTACTATGGCTACACCTTC
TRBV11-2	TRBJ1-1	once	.	CASSLVEVGTEAFF	TGTGCCAGCAGCTTAGTCGAGGTAGGCACTGAAGCTTTCTTT
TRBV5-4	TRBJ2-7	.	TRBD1	CASSRRQGKPYEQYF	TGTGCCAGCAGCAGACGACAGGGAAAACCCTACGAGCAGTACTTC
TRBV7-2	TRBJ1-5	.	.	CASSFVPGGNQPQHF	TGTGCCAGCAGCTTTGTGCCGGGGGGGAATCAGCCCCAGCATTTT
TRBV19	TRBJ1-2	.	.	CASSIPHRPDIRYGYTF	TGTGCCAGTAGTATACCCCATCGTCCAGACATACGGTATGGCTACACCTTC
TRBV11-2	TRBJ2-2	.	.	CASSLAGSKVGELFF	TGTGCCAGCAGCCTGGCGGGATCCAAGGTCGGGGAGCTGTTTTTT
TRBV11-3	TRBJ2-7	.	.	CASSFSRESYEQYF	TGTGCCAGCAGCTTTTCCCGGGAATCCTACGAGCAGTACTTC
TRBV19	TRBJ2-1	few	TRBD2	CASRELVKRGFNEQFF	TGTGCCAGTAGAGAGTTAGTCAAGCGGGGGTTCAATGAGCAGTTCTTC
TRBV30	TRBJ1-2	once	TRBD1	CAWSDRGLGGYTF	TGTGCCTGGAGTGACAGGGGGCTGGGTGGCTACACCTTC
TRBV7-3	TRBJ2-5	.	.	CASSLGGEETQYF	TGTGCCAGCAGCTTAGGCGGGGAAGAGACCCAGTACTTC
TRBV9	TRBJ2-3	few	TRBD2	CASSVGLASTDTQYF	TGTGCCAGCAGCGTTGGACTAGCAAGCACAGATACGCAGTATTTT
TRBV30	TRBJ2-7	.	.	CAWKRRAAYEQYF	TGTGCCTGGAAGCGGAGGGCGGCATACGAGCAGTACTTC
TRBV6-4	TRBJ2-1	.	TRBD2	CASSELAGGYNEQFF	TGTGCCAGCAGCGAGTTAGCGGGAGGCTACAATGAGCAGTTCTTC
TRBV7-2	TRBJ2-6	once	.	CASSLRLGAGANVLTF	TGTGCCAGCAGCTTAAGGTTAGGAGCTGGGGCCAACGTCCTGACTTTC
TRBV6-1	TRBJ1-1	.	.	CASSEAATLRFNTEAFF	TGTGCCAGCAGTGAAGCGGCGACACTGCGATTTAACACTGAAGCTTTCTTT
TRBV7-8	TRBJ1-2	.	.	CASSPERYPGYGYTF	TGTGCCAGCAGTCCAGAACGGTACCCAGGATATGGCTACACCTTC
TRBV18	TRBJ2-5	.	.	CASSPSVETQYF	TGTGCCAGCTCACCCTCGGTAGAGACCCAGTACTTC
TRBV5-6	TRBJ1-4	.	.	CASGTGQPNEKLFF	TGTGCCAGCGGTACAGGGCAACCTAATGAAAAACTGTTTTTT
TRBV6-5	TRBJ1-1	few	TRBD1	CASSPRTGGDTEAFF	TGTGCCAGCAGCCCCCGCACAGGGGGGGACACTGAAGCTTTCTTT
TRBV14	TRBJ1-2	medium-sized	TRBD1	CASSPLSTGGYGYTF	TGTGCCAGCAGCCCACTCTCGACAGGGGGCTATGGCTACACCTTC
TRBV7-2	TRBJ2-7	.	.	CASSLDLTSRPYEQYF	TGTGCCAGCAGCTTAGATTTAACGTCTAGACCATACGAGCAGTACTTC